What follows are 18 T cell receptor beta chains derived from one specimen sequenced in a study of control samples from healthy donors and cancer patients. Generated by immunoSEQ multiplex PCR, the TCRdb table keeps only in-frame clones and is missing some. The data show about 51,000 clones, 88% seen once. The sequenced sample was PBMCs. The source is a man in his forties or fifties with head and neck cancer.

CDR3 sequence: CASSPSGTGVTDTQYF. For the CDR3, the DNA is TGTGCCAGCAGCCCTTCTGGGACAGGGGTCACAGATACGCAGTATTTT. V and J are TRBV5-5 and TRBJ2-3; TRBD1 agrees at 10 bases. V was clipped by 4 bases and J by 2 bases; unmatched bases: 7. CDR1 and CDR2 from the germline V gene are SGHKS and YYEKEE (reference sequence). This CDR3 comprises 16 residues.

The rearrangement uses TRBV4-3 and TRBJ2-7; 10 positions agree with TRBD1. The V gene's germline CDR1 is LGHNA and CDR2 YSLEER. With V trimmed by 0 bases and J by 3 bases, 2 bases remained unmatched. The CDR3 extends over 15 amino acids. Here the CDR3 reads CASSQDWDRGYEQYF. CDR3 bases: TGCGCCAGCAGCCAAGATTGGGACAGGGGCTACGAGCAGTACTTC.

The chain carries TRBV7-2 and TRBJ2-7; 7 bases line up with TRBD2. This CDR3 comprises 16 residues. Germline lookup yields CDR1 SGHTA and CDR2 FQGNSA. V shed 1 base, J shed 3 bases, and the junction held 9 bases outside the gene matches. This chain's CDR3 is CASSLVGLAVNYEQYF. CDR3 nucleotides: TGTGCCAGCAGCTTAGTGGGGCTAGCGGTGAACTACGAGCAGTACTTC.

Here the CDR3 reads CASSLNSYEQYF. CDR3 DNA sequence: TGCGCCAGCAGCTTGAACAGCTACGAGCAGTACTTC. The chain uses TRBV5-1 and TRBJ2-7, with D unclear. The CDR3 consists of 12 residues. The V end lost 1 base, the J end lost 3 bases, and 5 bases lay between the germline ends. Germline V gene data show CDR1 as SGHRS and CDR2 as YFSETQ.

V usage is TRBV7-3 and J usage is TRBJ2-1; 7 bases are shared with TRBD2. The germline V gene has CDR1 SGHTA and CDR2 FQGTGA. CDR3 length: 17 amino acids. V trimming: 1 base; J trimming: 1 base; junction bases outside the gene matches: 7. The CDR3 sequence: CASSLIPLAASYNEQFF. The DNA of the CDR3 is TGTGCCAGCAGCTTAATTCCCCTAGCGGCTTCCTACAATGAGCAGTTCTTC.

The CDR3 loop reads CAWSRGNQPQHF. The CDR3 nucleotides are TGTGCCTGGAGCAGGGGCAATCAGCCCCAGCATTTT. The chain has TRBV30 and TRBJ1-5; maybe TRBD1 (5 bases). Trimming cost V 3 bases and J 2 bases, with 5 bases left between them. Germline loops: CDR1 GTSNPN, CDR2 SVGIG (reference sequence). The CDR3 loop spans 12 amino acids.

This chain connects TRBV7-9 to TRBJ2-6; D gene ambiguous. Germline CDR1 is SEHNR and CDR2 is FQNEAQ (reference sequence). V was pared by 3 bases and J by 1 base, with 10 bases between. The CDR3 length is 16 residues. The CDR3 region has the DNA TGTGCCAGCAGCTTTCCCGGCATATCTGGGGCCAACGTCCTGACTTTC. Residues: CASSFPGISGANVLTF. Complete variable domain (other parts from reference TRBV7-9 and TRBJ2-6): DTGVSQNPRHKITKRGQNVTFRCDPISEHNRLYWYRQTLGQGPEFLTYFQNEAQLEKSRLLSDRFSAERPKGSFSTLEIQRTEQGDSAMYLCASSFPGISGANVLTFGAGSRLTVL.

This clone was counted a few times. The rearrangement links TRBV7-2 to TRBJ1-2; D gene unclear. There are 12 residues in the CDR3. V was pared by 3 bases and J by 3 bases, with 5 bases between. Germline assignment: CDR1 SGHTA and CDR2 FQGNSA. CDR3 sequence: CASSLGYYGYTF. CDR3 bases: TGTGCCAGCAGCTTGGGGTACTATGGCTACACCTTC.

The chain carries TRBV30 and TRBJ1-2, with unresolved D. Germline lookup yields CDR1 GTSNPN and CDR2 SVGIG (reference sequence). Trimming cost V 5 bases and J 8 bases, with 6 bases left between them. This CDR3 comprises 9 residues. CDR3 bases: TGTGCCTGGCCCGCGGGCTACACCTTC. Translated, it gives CAWPAGYTF.

The rearrangement joins TRBV5-1 to TRBJ2-7; 8 bases are shared with TRBD1. The V gene end was trimmed by 3 bases and the J gene end by 12 bases; junction bases not matched to a gene: 11. Germline CDR1 is SGHRS and CDR2 is YFSETQ. The CDR3 contains 13 residues. CDR3 DNA: TGCGCCAGCAGCTCCGGGACAGGTGGGGGTTGGTACTTC. This codes for CASSSGTGGGWYF. The full variable domain, its missing parts supplied by reference TRBV5-1 and TRBJ2-7, is KAGVTQTPRYLIKTRGQQVTLSCSPISGHRSVSWYQQTPGQGLQFLFEYFSETQRNKGNFPGRFSGRQFSNSRSEMNVSTLELGDSALYLCASSSGTGGGWYFGPGTRLTVT.

The J gene is TRBJ1-2, the V gene TRBV7-9, with D maybe TRBD1 (5 bases). This CDR3 region has 15 residues. The germline V and J ends were trimmed by 0 bases and 4 bases, with 12 bases remaining between them. From germline, CDR1 is SEHNR and CDR2 FQNEAQ (reference sequence). The CDR3 sequence is CASSLAGQNLYGYTF. The CDR3 coding sequence is TGTGCCAGCAGCTTAGCGGGGCAGAACCTCTATGGCTACACCTTC.

The genes are TRBV3-1 (or the pseudogene TRBV3-2) and TRBJ1-2; D perhaps matches TRBD1 (6 bases). V was pared by 1 base and J by 4 bases, with 16 bases between. The CDR3 sequence is 16 residues long. The germline V gene encodes CDR1 LGHDT and CDR2 YNNKEL (reference sequence). CDR3 residues: CASSQASGVAGYGYTF. The CDR3 DNA reads TGTGCCAGCAGCCAAGCCTCAGGGGTTGCTGGCTATGGCTACACCTTC.

The chain employs TRBV27 and TRBJ2-7; D ambiguous. Trimming cost V 2 bases and J 0 bases, with 11 bases left between them. The germline CDR1 and CDR2 sequences are MNHEY and SMNVEV (reference sequence). The CDR3 contains 15 residues. The CDR3, as DNA: TGTGCCAGCAGTTTAATACGTCCAAGCTCCTACGAGCAGTACTTC. Translation gives CASSLIRPSSYEQYF.

This CDR3 is CASSRGSAGELFF. The CDR3 DNA is TGTGCCAGCAGCAGGGGGTCGGCCGGGGAGCTGTTTTTT. The genes are TRBV11-3 and TRBJ2-2; the D gene is possibly TRBD1 (6 bases). V lost 5 bases and J lost 6, with 10 bases in between. CDR3 size: 13 residues. Germline values: CDR1 SGHNT, CDR2 YENEEA.

The rearrangement links TRBV7-6 to TRBJ2-3; D is uncertain. The germline V gene encodes CDR1 SGHVS and CDR2 FNYEAQ. The CDR3 sequence is 15 residues long. Trimming stripped 1 base from V and 3 bases from J, with 11 bases between. The CDR3 loop reads CASSLEEWQTDTQYF. The CDR3, as DNA: TGTGCCAGCAGCTTAGAGGAGTGGCAGACAGATACGCAGTATTTT.

A single count supports this clone. The V call is TRBV11-2, the J call TRBJ2-1; D might be TRBD1 (6 bases). Per germline, CDR1 SGHAT and CDR2 FQNNGV. There are 17 residues in the CDR3. Deletions cut 4 bases from V and 8 bases from J, with 24 bases between. The CDR3, as DNA: TGTGCCAGCAGCTCAATCAGGCTCCGGGACAAGGGGTATGAGCAGTTCTTC. Translating it yields CASSSIRLRDKGYEQFF.

The chain uses TRBV10-3 and TRBJ2-1, with unresolved D. V was trimmed by 3 bases and J by 4 bases, leaving 10 bases between them. CDR1 is ENHRY and CDR2 is SYGVKD in the germline V gene. The CDR3 contains 14 residues. The CDR3 is CAISEPQEYNEQFF. The CDR3, as DNA: TGTGCCATCAGTGAACCACAAGAGTACAATGAGCAGTTCTTC.

This clone was counted only a few times. The rearrangement uses TRBV6-5 and TRBJ1-5; the D is unclear. The CDR3 is 13 residues long. The germline V and J ends were trimmed by 8 bases and 6 bases, with 14 bases remaining between them. CDR1 is MNHEY, CDR2 SVGAGI, per germline. The CDR3 sequence: CASDPVRGQPQHF. In DNA form, the CDR3 reads TGTGCCAGCGATCCGGTTCGCGGTCAGCCCCAGCATTTT.